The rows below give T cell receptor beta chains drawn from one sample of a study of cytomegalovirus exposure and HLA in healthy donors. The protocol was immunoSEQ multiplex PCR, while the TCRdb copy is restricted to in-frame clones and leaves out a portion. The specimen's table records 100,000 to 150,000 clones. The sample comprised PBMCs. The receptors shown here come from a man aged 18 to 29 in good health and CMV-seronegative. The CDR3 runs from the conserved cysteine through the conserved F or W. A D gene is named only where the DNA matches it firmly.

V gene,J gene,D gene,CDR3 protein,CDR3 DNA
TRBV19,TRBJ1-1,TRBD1,CASSIGGTGGTEAFF,TGTGCCAGTAGTATAGGTGGGACAGGCGGAACTGAAGCTTTCTTT
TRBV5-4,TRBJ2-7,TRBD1,CASSLAGTGDNEQYF,TGTGCCAGCAGCTTGGCTGGGACAGGGGATAACGAGCAGTACTTC
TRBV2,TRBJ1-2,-,CASTRGNYGYTF,TGTGCCAGCACCAGGGGTAACTATGGCTACACCTTC
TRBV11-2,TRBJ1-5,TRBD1,CASSFRGTNQPQHF,TGTGCCAGCAGCTTCAGGGGGACCAATCAGCCCCAGCATTTT
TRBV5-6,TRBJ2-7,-,CASSWDISYEQYF,TGTGCCAGCAGCTGGGACATTTCCTACGAGCAGTACTTC
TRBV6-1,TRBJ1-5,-,CASSEDVGGQPQHF,TGTGCCAGCAGTGAAGATGTGGGGGGTCAGCCCCAGCATTTT
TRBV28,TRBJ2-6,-,CASSSGGSSGANVLTF,TGTGCCAGCAGCTCCGGGGGAAGCTCTGGGGCCAACGTCCTGACTTTC
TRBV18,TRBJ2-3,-,CASSITVASTDTQYF,TGTGCCAGCTCAATTACGGTAGCGTCCACAGATACGCAGTATTTT
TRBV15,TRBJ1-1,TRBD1,CATSRQGLLEAFF,TGTGCCACCAGCCGACAGGGACTGCTCGAAGCTTTCTTT
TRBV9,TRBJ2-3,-,CASSAAGIRDTQYF,TGTGCCAGCAGCGCGGCAGGGATCCGAGATACGCAGTATTTT
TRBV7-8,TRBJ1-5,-,CASSIRTGQPQHF,TGTGCCAGCAGCATCAGGACGGGGCAGCCCCAGCATTTT
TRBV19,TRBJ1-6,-,CASRAPNSPLHF,TGTGCCAGTAGAGCCCCCAATTCCCCCCTCCACTTT
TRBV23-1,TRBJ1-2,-,CASSQSVGRGGYTF,TGCGCCAGCAGTCAATCGGTGGGCCGGGGTGGCTACACCTTC
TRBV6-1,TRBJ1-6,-,CASSDGQRGASPLHF,TGTGCCAGCAGTGATGGACAGAGGGGAGCATCACCCCTCCACTTT